This T cell receptor beta chain derives from a study of blood T cell repertoires in COVID-19. As for the study in general: Sites in the United States, Italy and Spain provided acute and convalescent COVID-19 samples. T cells, B-cell-depleted T cells, or PBMCs supplied cDNA or gDNA.

Germline-derived CDR1 and CDR2 are LNHDA and SQIVND (reference sequence). With 8 bases clipped from V and 2 bases from J, the junction kept 10 bases outside the gene matches. This CDR3 has 15 amino acids. In the study's own analysis: Amplifying reference gene primers gave estimates of nucleated cell counts. Only in-frame clones appear in the TCRdb table, and some are missing; sequencing was by immunoSEQ multiplex PCR. The D gene and trimming were derived from the DNA, and the V and J assignments and clone size from that table. The sample includes roughly 260,000 clones, about nine tenths of them seen just once.

The chain has TRBV19 and TRBJ2-7, with 9 bases that match TRBD2. The source is a man aged 55 to 70 who had recovered from COVID-19. The sample was peripheral blood. For the CDR3, the DNA is TGTGCCAGTCAAGAATGGGCTAGCGGGGCCTACGAGCAGTACTTC. The encoded protein is CASQEWASGAYEQYF.